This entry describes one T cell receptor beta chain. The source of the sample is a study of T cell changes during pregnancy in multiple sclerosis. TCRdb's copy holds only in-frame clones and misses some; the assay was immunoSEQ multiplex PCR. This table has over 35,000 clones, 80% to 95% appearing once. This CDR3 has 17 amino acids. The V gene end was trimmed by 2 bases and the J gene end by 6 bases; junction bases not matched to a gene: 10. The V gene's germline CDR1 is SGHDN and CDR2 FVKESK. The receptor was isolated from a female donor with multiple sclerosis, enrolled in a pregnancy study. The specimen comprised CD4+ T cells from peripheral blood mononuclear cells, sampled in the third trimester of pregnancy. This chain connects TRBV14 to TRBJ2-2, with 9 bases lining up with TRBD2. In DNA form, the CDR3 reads TGTGCCAGCAGCCAACCACTAGCGGGCAGTCTTTCCGGGGAGCTGTTTTTT. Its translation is CASSQPLAGSLSGELFF.